These 9 T cell receptor beta chains share one sample of origin, sequenced in a study of technical replicates of blood from a few donors. TCRdb's table, derived via immunoSEQ multiplex PCR, lists solely in-frame clones and lacks some. Among around 79,000 clones listed, 80% to 95% were seen once. The sequenced sample consisted of T cells isolated from PBMCs. These receptors all come from a human donor in good health. Some clones in this sample may be carry-over from other donors' samples.

V and J are TRBV7-9 and TRBJ2-3; tentatively, D is TRBD2 (6 bases). Deletions cut 6 bases from V and 5 bases from J, with 12 bases between. The CDR3 is made up of 13 amino acids. Germline values: CDR1 SEHNR, CDR2 FQNEAQ (reference sequence). This chain's CDR3 is CASSREALDTQYF. DNA for the CDR3: TGTGCCAGCAGTAGGGAGGCCCTAGATACGCAGTATTTT.

This chain links TRBV27 with TRBJ2-1, with 11 bases matching TRBD2. Germline V gives CDR1 MNHEY, CDR2 SMNVEV (reference sequence). The trim removed 5 bases at V and 9 bases at J, leaving 6 bases unmatched. The CDR3 totals 14 residues. In nucleotides, the CDR3 is TGTGCCAGCAGTCTTAGCGGGAGGGCCTTTGAGCAGTTCTTC. It translates to CASSLSGRAFEQFF.

CDR3 sequence reads: CASSLAGQKNEKLFF. CDR3 sequence (DNA): TGTGCCAGCAGCTTAGCGGGACAGAAGAATGAAAAACTGTTTTTT. The chain recombines TRBV7-2 with TRBJ1-4; the match to TRBD1 covers 7 bases. The CDR3 totals 15 residues. After removal of 0 bases from V and 5 bases from J, the junction contained 3 bases not matched to a gene. The germline V gene encodes CDR1 SGHTA and CDR2 FQGNSA.

This chain connects TRBV5-1 to TRBJ2-2; unclear D gene. Trimming took 2 bases from V and 0 from J, leaving 8 bases between them. The CDR3 sequence is 15 residues long. CDR1 is SGHRS, CDR2 YFSETQ, per germline. The CDR3 spells CASSLPNANTGELFF. For the CDR3, the DNA is TGCGCCAGCAGCTTACCTAACGCGAACACCGGGGAGCTGTTTTTT.

The V gene is TRBV10-3, the J gene TRBJ2-5; 10 bases line up with TRBD1. Looked up from germline, CDR1 is ENHRY and CDR2 is SYGVKD. The CDR3 consists of 15 residues. V lost 2 bases and J lost 4; bases outside the gene matches: 4. CDR3 amino acids: CAISERTGGTETQYF. Here the CDR3 DNA reads TGTGCCATCAGTGAGCGGACAGGGGGTACAGAGACCCAGTACTTC.

This chain uses TRBV30 with TRBJ1-1; TRBD1 might be the D (6 bases). CDR3 length: 13 residues. Trimming left V 8 bases short and J 5 bases short, with 18 bases between. CDR1 is GTSNPN and CDR2 is SVGIG in the germline V gene (reference sequence). The CDR3 here is CARSVGGQTEAFF. In DNA, the CDR3 is TGTGCCCGATCCGTCGGGGGGCAAACTGAAGCTTTCTTT. Combining the CDR3 with reference TRBV30 and TRBJ1-1 gives the whole variable domain SQTIHQWPATLVQPVGSPLSLECTVEGTSNPNLYWYRQAAGRGLQLLFYSVGIGQISSEVPQNLSASRPQDRQFILSSKKLLLSDSGFYLCARSVGGQTEAFFGQGTRLTVV.

This sequence joins TRBV15 and TRBJ2-7, with 8 bases identical to TRBD2. This CDR3 comprises 16 residues. Trimming cost V 0 bases and J 2 bases; bases outside gene matches: 6. Germline-derived CDR1 and CDR2 are LNHNV and YYDKDF (reference sequence). The CDR3 DNA reads TGTGCCACCAGCAGAGATCATACTAGCGGAACCTACGAGCAGTACTTC. Residues: CATSRDHTSGTYEQYF.

The chain carries TRBV18 and TRBJ2-2; 12 nucleotides align to TRBD2. This CDR3 comprises 15 residues. Germline V gene lookup returns CDR1 KGHSH and CDR2 LQKENI. J lost 4 bases, V lost 4 bases, and 1 base had no gene match. The CDR3 here is CASSQTSGGTGELFF. The CDR3 bases are TGTGCCAGCTCACAGACTAGCGGGGGCACCGGGGAGCTGTTTTTT.

In this sample, this clone turned up once. V gene TRBV18 combines with J gene TRBJ2-7; the D gene is possibly TRBD2 (5 bases). The CDR3 loop spans 15 amino acids. Germline assignment: CDR1 KGHSH and CDR2 LQKENI. V lost 2 bases to trimming and J lost 7 bases, with 18 bases between them. The CDR3, as DNA: TGTGCCAGCTCACCATCTTGGACCTCAACGGGGGAGCAGTACTTC. Residues: CASSPSWTSTGEQYF.